The 9 T cell receptor beta chains in this list originate from one sample, sequenced in a study of control samples from healthy donors and cancer patients. Assay used: immunoSEQ multiplex PCR; TCRdb lists only in-frame clones, some missing. The repertoire holds 80,000 or so clones, with approximately 94% as singletons. Sequenced: blood. The receptors were gathered from a woman in her forties in good health.

J is TRBJ1-5 and V is TRBV27; D is unclear. Trimming removed 2 bases from V and 3 bases from J, with 2 bases in between. Germline CDR1 MNHEY, CDR2 SMNVEV (reference sequence). There are 12 residues in the CDR3. CDR3 amino acids: CASSLLNQPQHF. CDR3 in DNA: TGTGCCAGCAGTTTACTCAATCAGCCCCAGCATTTT.

The chain uses TRBV6-5 and TRBJ1-1; D remains ambiguous. V was shortened by 3 bases and J by 0 bases, with 8 bases between the two germline ends. The CDR3 spans 14 residues. Germline V gene lookup returns CDR1 MNHEY and CDR2 SVGAGI. The CDR3 is CASSYSQMNTEAFF. The CDR3 nucleotides are TGTGCCAGCAGTTATAGTCAGATGAACACTGAAGCTTTCTTT.

The rearrangement uses TRBV4-2 and TRBJ2-7, with TRBD2 matching 8 bases. The CDR3 has 14 residues. V shed 3 bases and J 5 bases; nucleotides not matched to a gene: 6. Looked up from germline, CDR1 is LGHNA and CDR2 is YNFKEQ. The CDR3 DNA reads TGTGCCAGCAGCCACCGGGAGGGCCGCGACGAGCAGTACTTC. Its translation: CASSHREGRDEQYF.

V is TRBV4-1 and J is TRBJ1-5; 10 nucleotides agree with TRBD1. The junction had 5 bases not matched to a gene; V was cut back by 3 bases and J by 3 bases. This CDR3 region has 16 residues. Germline lookup yields CDR1 MGHRA and CDR2 YSYEKL. Here the CDR3 DNA reads TGCGCCAGCAGCCAGACGGACAGGGGGAACAATCAGCCCCAGCATTTT. It codes for CASSQTDRGNNQPQHF.

The genes are TRBV29-1 and TRBJ1-5; 7 bases match TRBD1. The V gene end was trimmed by 6 bases and the J gene end by 9 bases; junction bases not matched to a gene: 11. The CDR3 is made up of 13 amino acids. Germline V gene data show CDR1 as SQVTM and CDR2 as ANQGSEA. The CDR3 loop reads CSVQSGGDLPQHF. As DNA, the CDR3 is TGCAGCGTCCAATCAGGGGGGGATCTGCCCCAGCATTTT. Full variable domain (outside the CDR3, taken from reference TRBV29-1 and TRBJ1-5): SAVISQKPSRDICQRGTSLTIQCQVDSQVTMMFWYRQQPGQSLTLIATANQGSEATYESGFVIDKFPISRPNLTFSTLTVSNMSPEDSSIYLCSVQSGGDLPQHFGDGTRLSIL.

The chain employs TRBV30 and TRBJ2-3; no clear D. This CDR3 is built from 12 residues. From germline, CDR1 is GTSNPN and CDR2 SVGIG (reference sequence). V was clipped by 3 bases and J by 2 bases, with 6 bases between them. This CDR3 is CAWSDSTDTQYF. CDR3 nucleotides: TGTGCCTGGAGCGACTCCACAGATACGCAGTATTTT.

The chain has TRBV7-8 and TRBJ1-1; D gene uncertain. CDR1 is SGHVS and CDR2 is FQNEAQ in the germline V gene. V was clipped by 0 bases and J by 4 bases, with 12 bases between them. This CDR3 contains 15 residues. CDR3 sequence: CASSLAGREITEAFF. The CDR3 DNA sequence: TGTGCCAGCAGCTTAGCGGGAAGGGAAATCACTGAAGCTTTCTTT. Full variable domain (outside the CDR3, taken from reference TRBV7-8 and TRBJ1-1): GAGVSQSPRYKVAKRGQDVALRCDPISGHVSLFWYQQALGQGPEFLTYFQNEAQLDKSGLPSDRFFAERPEGSVSTLKIQRTQQEDSAVYLCASSLAGREITEAFFGQGTRLTVV.

The rearrangement joins TRBV27 to TRBJ2-3, with 10 bases lining up with TRBD2. Germline CDR1 MNHEY, CDR2 SMNVEV (reference sequence). V shed 6 bases and J 4 bases; nucleotides not matched to a gene: 10. This CDR3 region has 16 residues. CDR3: CASRPLSGRVADTQYF. The DNA for the CDR3 is TGTGCCAGCAGACCCTTAAGCGGGAGGGTCGCAGATACGCAGTATTTT.

Only one count was recorded for this clone. V gene TRBV21-1 combines with J gene TRBJ1-1. TRBV21-1 is a documented pseudogene. The CDR3 loop spans 19 amino acids. CDR3 protein: CASSKEGGSFNKRRVGAFF. CDR3 nucleotides: TGTGCCAGCAGCAAAGAGGGGGGTTCGTTTAACAAGAGACGTGTTGGGGCTTTCTTT.